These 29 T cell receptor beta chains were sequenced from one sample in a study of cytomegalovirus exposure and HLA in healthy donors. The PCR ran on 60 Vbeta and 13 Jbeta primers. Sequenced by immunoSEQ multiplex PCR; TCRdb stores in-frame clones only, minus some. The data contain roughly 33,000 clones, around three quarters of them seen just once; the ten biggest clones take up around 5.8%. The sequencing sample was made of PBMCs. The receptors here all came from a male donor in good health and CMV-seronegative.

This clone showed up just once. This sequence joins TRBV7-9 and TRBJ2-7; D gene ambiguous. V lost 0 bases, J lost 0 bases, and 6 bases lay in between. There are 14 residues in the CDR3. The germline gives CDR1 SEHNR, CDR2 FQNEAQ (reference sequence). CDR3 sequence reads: CASSLATVSYEQYF. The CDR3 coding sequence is TGTGCCAGCAGCTTAGCCACAGTCTCCTACGAGCAGTACTTC.

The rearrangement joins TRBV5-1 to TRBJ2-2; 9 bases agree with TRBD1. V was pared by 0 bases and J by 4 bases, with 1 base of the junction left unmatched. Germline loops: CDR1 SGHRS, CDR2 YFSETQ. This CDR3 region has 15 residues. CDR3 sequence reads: CASSLGQGVTGELFF. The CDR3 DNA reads TGCGCCAGCAGCTTGGGACAGGGGGTCACCGGGGAGCTGTTTTTT.

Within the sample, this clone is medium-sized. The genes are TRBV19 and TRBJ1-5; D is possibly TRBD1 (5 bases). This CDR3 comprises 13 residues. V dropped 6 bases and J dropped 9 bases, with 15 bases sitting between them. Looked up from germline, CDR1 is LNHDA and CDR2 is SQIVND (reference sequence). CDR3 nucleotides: TGTGCCAGTAGCGACAGCCTGTCACTGCCCCAGCATTTT. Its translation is CASSDSLSLPQHF.

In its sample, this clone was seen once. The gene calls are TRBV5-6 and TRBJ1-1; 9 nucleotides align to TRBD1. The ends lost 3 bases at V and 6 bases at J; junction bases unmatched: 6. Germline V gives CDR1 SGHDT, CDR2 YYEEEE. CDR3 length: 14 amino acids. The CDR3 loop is CASSSTRTGAEAFF. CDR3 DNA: TGTGCCAGCAGCTCCACTCGGACAGGGGCTGAAGCTTTCTTT.

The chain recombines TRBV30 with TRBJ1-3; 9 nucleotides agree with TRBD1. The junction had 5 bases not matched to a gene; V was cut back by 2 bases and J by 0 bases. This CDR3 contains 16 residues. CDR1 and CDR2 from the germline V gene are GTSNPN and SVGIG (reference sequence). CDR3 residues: CAWSRRTGVSGNTIYF. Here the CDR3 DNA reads TGTGCCTGGAGTCGCCGGACAGGGGTCTCTGGAAACACCATATATTTT.

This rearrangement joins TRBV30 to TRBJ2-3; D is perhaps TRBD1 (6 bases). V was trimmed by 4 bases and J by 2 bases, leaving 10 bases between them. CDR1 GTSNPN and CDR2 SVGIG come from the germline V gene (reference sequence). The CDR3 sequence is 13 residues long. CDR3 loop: CAWNRGTTDTQYF. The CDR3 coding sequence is TGTGCCTGGAATAGGGGGACCACAGATACGCAGTATTTT.

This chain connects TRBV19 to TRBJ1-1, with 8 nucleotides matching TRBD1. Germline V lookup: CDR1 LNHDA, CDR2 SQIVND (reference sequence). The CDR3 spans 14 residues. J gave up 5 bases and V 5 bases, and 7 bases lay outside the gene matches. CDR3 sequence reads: CASSVQGGRTEAFF. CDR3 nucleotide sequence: TGTGCCAGTAGTGTACAGGGGGGGAGAACTGAAGCTTTCTTT.

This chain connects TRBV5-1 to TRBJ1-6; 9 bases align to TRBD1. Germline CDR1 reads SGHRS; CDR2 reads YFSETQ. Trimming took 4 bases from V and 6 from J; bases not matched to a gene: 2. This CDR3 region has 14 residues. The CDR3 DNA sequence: TGCGCCAGCAGCCCGGGACAGGGTAATTCACCCCTCCACTTT. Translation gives CASSPGQGNSPLHF.

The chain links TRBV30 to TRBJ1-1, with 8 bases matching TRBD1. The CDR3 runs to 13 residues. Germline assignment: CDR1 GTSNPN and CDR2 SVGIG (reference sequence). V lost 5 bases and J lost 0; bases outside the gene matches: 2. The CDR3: CAWGQGMNTEAFF. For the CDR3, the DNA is TGTGCCTGGGGACAGGGAATGAACACTGAAGCTTTCTTT.

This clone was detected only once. The CDR3 region is CASSQGLAGEVDTQYF. The CDR3 DNA reads as TGTGCCAGCAGCCAAGGTCTAGCGGGAGAGGTAGATACGCAGTATTTT. J is TRBJ2-3 and V is TRBV4-2, with 10 bases fitting TRBD2. Unmatched junction bases numbered 6, after V lost 1 base and J lost 5 bases. Germline CDR1 reads LGHNA; CDR2 reads YNFKEQ. This CDR3 has 16 residues.

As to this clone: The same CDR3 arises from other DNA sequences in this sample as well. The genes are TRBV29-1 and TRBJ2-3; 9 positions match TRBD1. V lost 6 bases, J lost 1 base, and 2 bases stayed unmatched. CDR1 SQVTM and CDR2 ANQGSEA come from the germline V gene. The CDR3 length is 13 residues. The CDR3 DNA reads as TGCAGCGTGGACAGGGGAGGCACAGATACGCAGTATTTT. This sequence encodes CSVDRGGTDTQYF.

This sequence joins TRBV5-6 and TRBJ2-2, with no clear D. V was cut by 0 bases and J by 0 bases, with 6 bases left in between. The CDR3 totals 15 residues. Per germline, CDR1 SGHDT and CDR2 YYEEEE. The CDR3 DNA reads TGTGCCAGCAGCTTGGTCAGCGCGAACACCGGGGAGCTGTTTTTT. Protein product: CASSLVSANTGELFF.

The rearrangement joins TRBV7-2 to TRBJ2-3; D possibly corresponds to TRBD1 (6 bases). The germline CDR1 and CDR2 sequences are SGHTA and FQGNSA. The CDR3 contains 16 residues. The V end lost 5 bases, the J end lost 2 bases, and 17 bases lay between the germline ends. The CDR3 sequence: CASSPDGQTSTDTQYF. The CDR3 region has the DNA TGTGCCAGCAGCCCGGACGGACAGACTTCCACAGATACGCAGTATTTT.

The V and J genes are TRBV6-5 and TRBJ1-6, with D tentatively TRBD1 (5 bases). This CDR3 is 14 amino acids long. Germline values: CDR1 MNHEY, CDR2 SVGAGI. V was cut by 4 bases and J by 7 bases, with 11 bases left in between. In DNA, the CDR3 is TGTGCCAGCAGTTTTGGACACGGGAATTCACCCCTCCACTTT. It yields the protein CASSFGHGNSPLHF.

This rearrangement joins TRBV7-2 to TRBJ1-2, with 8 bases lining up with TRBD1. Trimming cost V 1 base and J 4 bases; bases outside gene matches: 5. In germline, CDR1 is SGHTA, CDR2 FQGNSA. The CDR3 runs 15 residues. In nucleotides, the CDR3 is TGTGCCAGCAGCTTAGACAGGGGGGCCTCCTATGGCTACACCTTC. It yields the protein CASSLDRGASYGYTF. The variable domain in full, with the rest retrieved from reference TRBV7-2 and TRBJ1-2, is GAGVSQSPSNKVTEKGKDVELRCDPISGHTALYWYRQSLGQGLEFLIYFQGNSAPDKSGLPSDRFSAERTGGSVSTLTIQRTQQEDSAVYLCASSLDRGASYGYTFGSGTRLTVV.

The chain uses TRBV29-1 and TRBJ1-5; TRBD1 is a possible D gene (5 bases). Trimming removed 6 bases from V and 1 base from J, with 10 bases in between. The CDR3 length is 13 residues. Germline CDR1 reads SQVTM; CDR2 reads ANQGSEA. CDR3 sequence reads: CSVGSGSNQPQHF. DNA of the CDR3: TGCAGCGTAGGGTCAGGGAGCAATCAGCCCCAGCATTTT.

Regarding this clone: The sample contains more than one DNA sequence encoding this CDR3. The CDR3 DNA reads TGCAGCGTCAGGACAGGCGGCAACTATGGCTACACCTTC. Its protein product is CSVRTGGNYGYTF. The chain joins TRBV29-1 to TRBJ1-2, with 7 positions matching TRBD1. The CDR3 has 13 residues. With V trimmed by 6 bases and J by 2 bases, 6 bases remained unmatched. Germline V gene sequence: CDR1 SQVTM, CDR2 ANQGSEA.

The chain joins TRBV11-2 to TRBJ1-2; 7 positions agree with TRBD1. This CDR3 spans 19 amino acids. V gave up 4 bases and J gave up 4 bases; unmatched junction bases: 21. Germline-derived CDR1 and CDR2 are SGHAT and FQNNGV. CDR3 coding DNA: TGTGCCAGCAGCTCCCTTAGGTCCTCGGAGGGGGCGGTCGGCTATGGCTACACCTTC. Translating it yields CASSSLRSSEGAVGYGYTF.

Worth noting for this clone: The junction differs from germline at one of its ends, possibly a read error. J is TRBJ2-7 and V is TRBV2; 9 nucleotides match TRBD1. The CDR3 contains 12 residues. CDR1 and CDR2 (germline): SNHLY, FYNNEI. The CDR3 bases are TGTGCCAGCAGAGCAGGGACAGGGATTCTGGACTTC. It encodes CASRAGTGILDF.

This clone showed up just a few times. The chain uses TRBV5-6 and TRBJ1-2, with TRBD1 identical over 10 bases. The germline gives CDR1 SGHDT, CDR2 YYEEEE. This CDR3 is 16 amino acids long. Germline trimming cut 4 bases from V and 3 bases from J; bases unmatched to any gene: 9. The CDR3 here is CASSVTSGQGHYGYTF. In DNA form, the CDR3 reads TGTGCCAGCAGCGTAACCTCGGGACAGGGGCACTATGGCTACACCTTC.

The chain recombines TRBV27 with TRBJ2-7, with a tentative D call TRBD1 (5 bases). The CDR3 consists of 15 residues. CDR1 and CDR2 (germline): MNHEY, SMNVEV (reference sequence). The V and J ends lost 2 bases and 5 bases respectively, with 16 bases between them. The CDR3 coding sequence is TGTGCCAGCAGTTTAGGGGCGCTCTTAGGCCACGAGCAGTACTTC. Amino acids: CASSLGALLGHEQYF.

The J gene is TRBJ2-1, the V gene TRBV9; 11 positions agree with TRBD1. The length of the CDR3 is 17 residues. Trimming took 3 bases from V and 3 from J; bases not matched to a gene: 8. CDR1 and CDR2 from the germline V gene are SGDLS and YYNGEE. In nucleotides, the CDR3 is TGTGCCAGCAGCGGCAGGAGGGGACAGGGGGTCTACAATGAGCAGTTCTTC. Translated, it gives CASSGRRGQGVYNEQFF.

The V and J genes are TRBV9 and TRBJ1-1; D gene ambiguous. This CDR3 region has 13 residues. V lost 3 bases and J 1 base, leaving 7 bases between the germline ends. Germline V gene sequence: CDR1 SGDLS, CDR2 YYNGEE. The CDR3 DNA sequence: TGTGCCAGCAGCGCAGTCGAGAACACTGAAGCTTTCTTT. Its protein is CASSAVENTEAFF.

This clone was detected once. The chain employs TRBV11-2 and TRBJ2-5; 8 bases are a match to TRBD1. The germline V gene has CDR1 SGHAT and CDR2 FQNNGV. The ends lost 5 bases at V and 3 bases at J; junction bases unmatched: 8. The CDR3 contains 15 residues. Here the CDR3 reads CASSPRTGTEETQYF. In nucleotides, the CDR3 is TGTGCCAGCAGCCCTCGGACAGGGACCGAAGAGACCCAGTACTTC.

CDR3 in DNA: TGCAGCGTTGAAGGGGTAGCCAGCGGGAGCACAGATACGCAGTATTTT. Translating it yields CSVEGVASGSTDTQYF. The chain employs TRBV29-1 and TRBJ2-3, with a possible D match to TRBD2 (6 bases). CDR3 length equals 16 residues. Germline values: CDR1 SQVTM, CDR2 ANQGSEA. The ends were cut back, 1 base at V and 0 bases at J, with 14 bases in the middle.

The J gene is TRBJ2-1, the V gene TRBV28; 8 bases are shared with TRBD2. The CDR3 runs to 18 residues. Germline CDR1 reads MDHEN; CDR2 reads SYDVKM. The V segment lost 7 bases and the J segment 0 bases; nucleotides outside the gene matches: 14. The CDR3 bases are TGTGCCAGCACCCCCAGACTTAGCGGGGTGCGCTCCTACAATGAGCAGTTCTTC. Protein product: CASTPRLSGVRSYNEQFF.

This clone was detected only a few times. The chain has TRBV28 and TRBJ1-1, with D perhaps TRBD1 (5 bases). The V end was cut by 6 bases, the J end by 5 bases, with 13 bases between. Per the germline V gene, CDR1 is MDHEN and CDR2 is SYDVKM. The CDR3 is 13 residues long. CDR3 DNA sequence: TGTGCCAGCAGATTGAACAGGTTTACTGAAGCTTTCTTT. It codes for CASRLNRFTEAFF. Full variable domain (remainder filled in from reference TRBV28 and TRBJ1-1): DVKVTQSSRYLVKRTGEKVFLECVQDMDHENMFWYRQDPGLGLRLIYFSYDVKMKEKGDIPEGYSVSREKKERFSLILESASTNQTSMYLCASRLNRFTEAFFGQGTRLTVV.

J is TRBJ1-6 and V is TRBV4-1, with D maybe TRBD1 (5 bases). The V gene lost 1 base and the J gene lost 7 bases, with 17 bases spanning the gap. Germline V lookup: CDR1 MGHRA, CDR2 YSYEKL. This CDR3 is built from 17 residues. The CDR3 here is CASSQGPPRALNSPLHF. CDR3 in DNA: TGCGCCAGCAGCCAAGGCCCACCCAGGGCCCTCAATTCACCCCTCCACTTT.

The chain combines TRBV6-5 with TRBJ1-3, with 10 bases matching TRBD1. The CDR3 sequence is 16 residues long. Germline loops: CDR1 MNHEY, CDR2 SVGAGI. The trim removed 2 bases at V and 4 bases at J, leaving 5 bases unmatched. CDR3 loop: CASSYEDRGQGNTIYF. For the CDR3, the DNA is TGTGCCAGCAGTTACGAAGACAGGGGGCAAGGAAACACCATATATTTT.